The 8 T cell receptor beta chains given below trace back to one sample, sequenced in a study of T cells in Graves' hyperthyroidism and ophthalmopathy. RNA transcripts served as the template for amplifying TCR beta CDR3 regions. The study used the HTBI primer set for a first-round RT-PCR of the TCR CDR3. TCRdb independently ran MiXCR on the multiplex PCR reads; one entry per CDR3 protein. The sample includes more than 350,000 distinct CDR3 sequences, about 16% of them seen just once. The sequenced material came from blood. These receptors were taken from a woman younger than 45 with Graves' hyperthyroidism.

The table lists this clonotype with many counts. This chain uses TRBV29-1 with TRBJ2-7; no clear D gene. There are 12 residues in the CDR3. The ends were cut back, 6 bases at V and 6 bases at J, with 15 bases in the middle. Germline loops: CDR1 SQVTM, CDR2 ANQGSEA. CDR3 in DNA: TGCAGCGTCGATGGGCTGACTGGCGAGCAGTACTTC. This sequence encodes CSVDGLTGEQYF.

This clonotype was found many times. The chain has TRBV18 and TRBJ2-5; 9 nucleotides match TRBD1. With V trimmed by 5 bases and J by 5 bases, 9 bases remained unmatched. This CDR3 spans 15 amino acids. Germline assignment: CDR1 KGHSH and CDR2 LQKENI. The CDR3 sequence: CASSSRTGVQETQYF. The CDR3 DNA is TGTGCCAGCTCATCCCGGACAGGGGTACAGGAGACCCAGTACTTC.

This clonotype was detected many times. This rearrangement joins TRBV30 to TRBJ1-1; no clear D. The CDR3 has 11 residues. The V gene lost 5 bases and the J gene lost 3 bases, with 7 bases spanning the gap. Germline CDR1 is GTSNPN and CDR2 is SVGIG (reference sequence). This CDR3 reads CAWDGYTEAFF. As DNA, the CDR3 is TGTGCCTGGGACGGTTACACTGAAGCTTTCTTT.

The chain links TRBV18 to TRBJ2-7; 9 bases agree with TRBD1. The junction had 12 bases not matched to a gene; V was cut back by 6 bases and J by 6 bases. Germline V gene lookup returns CDR1 KGHSH and CDR2 LQKENI. The CDR3 has 15 amino acids. The CDR3 protein is CASSQGQGSLSEQYF. DNA for the CDR3: TGTGCCAGCTCCCAAGGACAGGGGAGTTTGTCCGAGCAGTACTTC.

This clonotype has more than one count but fewer than ten. The gene calls are TRBV6-1 and TRBJ2-2, with D perhaps TRBD1 or TRBD2 (5 bases each). The germline CDR1 and CDR2 sequences are MNHNS and SASEGT. The CDR3 length is 14 residues. Trimming took off 4 bases at V and 6 bases at J, with 12 bases between the two ends. The CDR3 loop reads CASSATRGAGELFF. For the CDR3, the DNA is TGTGCCAGCAGTGCTACGCGAGGGGCCGGGGAGCTGTTTTTT.

This clonotype was picked up many times. One junction end disagrees with the germline gene, perhaps due to a read error. V is TRBV11-1 and J is TRBJ2-1; D may be TRBD1 (6 bases). Germline V gives CDR1 SGHAT, CDR2 FQDESV (reference sequence). CDR3 length: 13 amino acids. The CDR3 region has the DNA TGTGCCAGCAACTTAGGACAGAACAATGAGCAGTTCTTC. Its translation: CASNLGQNNEQFF.

This clonotype was found many times. This chain links TRBV18 with TRBJ2-3, with a possible D match to TRBD1 (6 bases). Germline CDR1 KGHSH, CDR2 LQKENI. The CDR3 is 14 residues long. Trimming took 6 bases from V and 5 from J, leaving 15 bases between them. The CDR3 reads CASSRGQPGDTQYF. The CDR3 nucleotides are TGTGCCAGCTCCCGCGGACAGCCGGGAGATACGCAGTATTTT.

This clonotype has ten or more counts. Written as DNA, the CDR3 is TGTGCCAGCAGCTATTCCCCAGGGGTTGGCTCCTACGAGCAGTACTTC. Translated, it gives CASSYSPGVGSYEQYF. The chain combines TRBV28 with TRBJ2-7, with a weak D call TRBD1 (6 bases). The ends were cut back, 6 bases at V and 0 bases at J, with 18 bases in the middle. The CDR3 totals 16 residues. Germline V gives CDR1 MDHEN, CDR2 SYDVKM.